This T cell receptor beta chain was identified in a study of T-cell reconstitution after alpha-beta-depleted transplantation in children (dated by TCRdb to 2016 to 2017). In the study overall: The study quantitatively tracked T-cell immune reconstitution after TCRalphabeta/CD19-depleted allogeneic hematopoietic cell transplantation in children using TCR repertoire profiling. The paper's findings and limits, for the study overall: Apparently early alphabetaT-cell count recovery about two months after transplant reportedly relied on only several hundred rapidly expanded clones derived from non-depleted graft cells. The high TCRbeta diversity at day 60 in some patients was ascribed to recipient T cells and intrathymic progenitors that had survived conditioning. Over the following months the frequencies of hyperexpanded clones went down, and after one year T-cell counts and TCRbeta diversity were mostly credited to newly produced T cells.

This clonotype showed up just once. What antigen it recognizes has not been identified. Base qualities are not at hand, and no much larger clone is one base apart. Libraries were made using PCR. Sequencing was carried out with an Illumina HiSeq 2500. TCR library preparation used molecular barcoding, with unique molecular identifiers applied to normalize quantification of the TCRbeta repertoire. The public reads were run again by TCRdb, first through fastp at Q25 and then through MiXCR, and only productive beta chains were kept. Each entry is one CDR3 protein sequence, shown with its most common DNA and genes. This sample lists about 980,000 distinct CDR3 sequences; about 30% were detected once. Over 25% of the sample belongs to the ten largest clones. Spanning cysteine to phenylalanine, the CDR3 consists of 15 amino acids. Only the CDR3 DNA stays, 45 bases, in frame from base 1. V lost 2 bases and J lost 5 bases, and the count of bases not matched to a germline gene is 5. From the germline V gene, CDR1 is KGHSH and CDR2 is LQKENI.

The sample's treatment or condition label is to be understood as: allogeneic hematopoietic cell transplantation with graft depleted of TCRalphabeta T cells and CD19 B cells. Transplant recipients were children who received TCRalphabeta/CD19-depleted allogeneic hematopoietic cell grafts. This TCR came from a boy in the first two years of life who had a stem cell transplant for SCID, so the T cells may come from the graft donor. The sample consisted of PBMCs, mostly from graft donor cells, taken 360 days after TCRalphabeta/CD19-depleted stem cell transplant. The sequence is built from TRBV18 and TRBJ1-1; TRBD1 matches 10 bases in the middle. The CDR3 protein is CASSPAGTGVTEAFF. The base sequence is TGTGCCAGCTCACCAGCCGGGACAGGGGTGACTGAAGCTTTCTTT.